These T cell receptor beta chains were read from a single sample in a study of T cells of healthy individuals. TCRdb used MiXCR to reprocess the 5' RACE reads, holding one entry per CDR3 protein. The sample records about 96,000 distinct CDR3 sequences, approximately 15% being singletons. These receptors originate from a human donor in good health. Each CDR3 is given with its conserved first and last residue. Fields, in order: D gene, V gene, clone size, J gene, CDR3 DNA, CDR3 protein. A D gene is named only where the DNA matches it firmly. Rows may omit the clone size; those that give it use once, few, many or a size class.

TRBD2	TRBV7-3	.	TRBJ2-3	TGTGCCAGCAGCCCAAGGGGGACTAGCGGGGATCTGAGCACAGATACGCAGTATTTT	CASSPRGTSGDLSTDTQYF
TRBD2	TRBV4-2	many	TRBJ2-1	TGTGCCAGCAGCCAAGTAGCGGGAGATGCCTACAATGAGCAGTTCTTC	CASSQVAGDAYNEQFF
TRBD1	TRBV6-5	many	TRBJ1-4	TGTGCCAGCACCGTGGACAGGAGTAATGAAAAACTGTTTTTT	CASTVDRSNEKLFF
TRBD2	TRBV20-1	many	TRBJ2-7	TGCAGTGCTATAAATCTAGCGGACGACCGGAGGGAGCAGTACTTC	CSAINLADDRREQYF
.	TRBV7-8	.	TRBJ2-5	TGTGCCAGCAGCTTACGCACCCGGGCCAGTCAAGAGACCCAGTACTTC	CASSLRTRASQETQYF
TRBD1	TRBV28	few	TRBJ1-1	TGTGCCAGCACCCTTACCAGGGGGGAGTTCACTGAAGCTTTCTTT	CASTLTRGEFTEAFF
TRBD2	TRBV27	few	TRBJ2-5	TGTGCCAGCAGTATCCTAGCGGAGGGTGAGACCCAGTACTTC	CASSILAEGETQYF
.	TRBV10-3	.	TRBJ2-7	TGTGCCAGCCAGACAGCCTACGAGCAGTACTTC	CASQTAYEQYF
.	TRBV27	few	TRBJ1-2	TGTGCCAGCATGGGAGGGTTGTCCTATGGCTACACCTTC	CASMGGLSYGYTF
.	TRBV20-1	few	TRBJ2-5	TGCAGTGCTCCGATAGCAGACGAGACCCAGTACTTC	CSAPIADETQYF
TRBD1	TRBV27	.	TRBJ1-5	TGTGCCAGCAGTGTCCGGGACAGGGGAGTGAGCAATCAGCCCCAGCATTTT	CASSVRDRGVSNQPQHF
TRBD1	TRBV5-5	.	TRBJ2-1	TGTGCCAGCAGCTCACAGGGGGCGCTTGAGCAGTTCTTC	CASSSQGALEQFF
TRBD1	TRBV7-2	.	TRBJ1-6	TGTGCCAGCAGCTTAGTAGAGGGGGCAGTAGATTCACCCCTCCACTTT	CASSLVEGAVDSPLHF
.	TRBV10-3	.	TRBJ2-1	TGTGCCATCAGTGAGTCGAGAGCGAATGAGCAGTTCTTC	CAISESRANEQFF
.	TRBV20-1	.	TRBJ2-5	TGCAGTGCTAGAGTACCCCTTTCCGGGAGACTCCAAGAGACCCAGTACTTC	CSARVPLSGRLQETQYF
.	TRBV11-1	many	TRBJ1-1	TGTGCCAGCAGCGCCGACACGAACACTGAAGCTTTCTTT	CASSADTNTEAFF
.	TRBV5-6	.	TRBJ1-2	TGTGCCAGCAGCTTGCAGGGCCTAGGAGGCTACACCTTC	CASSLQGLGGYTF
.	TRBV6-2/TRBV6-3	.	TRBJ2-2	TGTGCCAGCAAACCCGGGAGAGGGGACACCGGGGAGCTGTTTTTT	CASKPGRGDTGELFF
.	TRBV6-6	.	TRBJ2-7	TGTGCCAGCAGTTACTCGCAGGTCGCCTACGAGCAGTACTTC	CASSYSQVAYEQYF
TRBD2	TRBV9	few	TRBJ2-1	TGTGCCAGCAGCGTCAGGGCGGGAGGGGAAGGGGAGCAGTTCTTC	CASSVRAGGEGEQFF
.	TRBV6-6	.	TRBJ2-3	TGTGCCAGCACCGCGGGGAGAGATACGCAGTATTTT	CASTAGRDTQYF
.	TRBV3-1	.	TRBJ2-1	TGTGCCAGCAGTTCAGATCGGACCGCCCTACTTGGCAATGAGCAGTTCTTC	CASSSDRTALLGNEQFF
TRBD1	TRBV15	.	TRBJ1-1	TGTGCCACCAGCAGCGGCCGGAACAGACAGGGGAGGACTGAAGCTTTCTTT	CATSSGRNRQGRTEAFF
TRBD2	TRBV4-2	few	TRBJ2-2	TGTGCCAGCAGCCAAGACTTAGCGGGCACCGGGGAGCTGTTTTTT	CASSQDLAGTGELFF
.	TRBV20-1	.	TRBJ2-7	TGCAGTGCTGGGAGTGGGGGAGTCCTCTCCTACGAGCAGTACTTC	CSAGSGGVLSYEQYF
.	TRBV11-2	.	TRBJ1-2	TGTGCCAGCAGCTTAGTGTCAGGGGTACTCTATGGCTACACCTTC	CASSLVSGVLYGYTF
TRBD2	TRBV24-1	.	TRBJ2-1	TGTGCCACCAGTGATTTAAGGATCGGGCGGGAGGGAAACTTTCATGAGCAGTTCTTC	CATSDLRIGREGNFHEQFF
TRBD2	TRBV6-2/TRBV6-3	.	TRBJ2-7	TGTGCCAGCACCATCAGCGGGGGAGAGCAGTACTTC	CASTISGGEQYF
.	TRBV14	many	TRBJ1-2	TGTGCCAGCAGCCAGGGTCAAGGCTATGGCTACACCTTC	CASSQGQGYGYTF
TRBD1	TRBV4-3	many	TRBJ2-3	TGCGCCAGCAGCCCCACCCAGGGGGGCACAGATACGCAGTATTTT	CASSPTQGGTDTQYF
TRBD2	TRBV12-3/TRBV12-4	few	TRBJ2-2	TGTGCCAGCAGGGGACTAGCGGGGGGCAGGAACACCGGGGAGCTGTTTTTT	CASRGLAGGRNTGELFF
TRBD1	TRBV12-3/TRBV12-4	.	TRBJ1-2	TGTGCCAGCACCTCGGGGACAGGGGGCAGTAGCTATGGCTACACCTTC	CASTSGTGGSSYGYTF
TRBD1	TRBV27	many	TRBJ2-7	TGTGCCAGCAGCTCCAGGGGGACCTACGAGCAGTACTTC	CASSSRGTYEQYF
TRBD2	TRBV15	.	TRBJ2-7	TGTGCCACCAGCAGAGAACTAGCGTCTAACTACGAGCAGTACTTC	CATSRELASNYEQYF
TRBD1	TRBV5-1	few	TRBJ2-1	TGCGCCAGCAGCCAAGACAGGGGCGAAATTGAGCAGTTCTTC	CASSQDRGEIEQFF
.	TRBV3-1	few	TRBJ1-6	TGTGCCAGCAGCCAAGGTAGAACCGGACAGTTCAATTCACCCCTCCACTTT	CASSQGRTGQFNSPLHF
.	TRBV28	.	TRBJ2-4	TGTGCCAGCAGTACCGGTGGGTTGGGAAACATTCAGTACTTC	CASSTGGLGNIQYF
.	TRBV5-1	.	TRBJ1-1	TGCGCCAGCAGCTTGAGTGGGATCACTGAAGCTTTCTTT	CASSLSGITEAFF
.	TRBV28	.	TRBJ2-5	TGTGCCAGCAGGCCGGGCTACGGGACCCAGTACTTC	CASRPGYGTQYF
.	TRBV12-3/TRBV12-4	.	TRBJ2-7	TGTGCCAGCAGTCCAAGACAGAAATACGAGCAGTACTTC	CASSPRQKYEQYF
.	TRBV28	.	TRBJ2-1	TGTGCCAGCAGTGTCTGGGGTCCCTCCTACAATGAGCAGTTCTTC	CASSVWGPSYNEQFF
TRBD2	TRBV12-3/TRBV12-4	many	TRBJ2-6	TGTGCCAGCAGTCCCGGGGGGTCTGGGGCCAACGTCCTGACTTTC	CASSPGGSGANVLTF
.	TRBV11-1	.	TRBJ1-4	TGTGCCAGCAGCTTAGCGAGGACAGACGAAAAACTGTTTTTT	CASSLARTDEKLFF
TRBD1	TRBV7-2	many	TRBJ2-5	TGTGCCAGCAGCTTAGTCGGGGGACAGGGGAGAGAGACCCAGTACTTC	CASSLVGGQGRETQYF